Here is one T cell receptor (beta chain) with its context. Its antigen is unknown. Donors, healthy HIV-negative adults, lacked recent acute infections or vaccinations. Across several immunoSEQ plates, the genomic DNA of each subset was split evenly. In replicate PCRs of unsorted PBMC, about 320 ng DNA, roughly 30,000 T cell genomes, was used. Assay: immunoSEQ multiplex PCR; the TCRdb copy retains only in-frame clones and omits some. The table includes about 490,000 clones, 79% detected once. This sample is part of a study of shared clonotypes between healthy human individuals. Study-wide results and limits: Investigators collected only blood, and repertoires in tissues likely differ.

The CDR3 is made up of 12 amino acids. The germline gives CDR1 GTSNPN, CDR2 SVGIG (reference sequence). Sequenced sample: PBMCs. The TCR was taken from a woman aged 35 to 49 in good health. Some clones in this sample may be carry-over from other donors' samples. The gene calls are TRBV30 and TRBJ2-5; 7 bases align to TRBD1. TRBJ2-7 matches the DNA end more closely, so the J call is doubtful. This CDR3 is CAGRDSRYEQYF. The CDR3, as DNA: TGTGCCGGCCGGGACAGCCGCTACGAGCAGTACTTC.